The 18 T cell receptor beta chains below were found in one sample sequenced in a study of cytomegalovirus exposure and HLA in healthy donors. Primers: 60 Vbeta forward and 13 Jbeta reverse. Sequencing was performed with immunoSEQ multiplex PCR; in TCRdb, only in-frame clones are kept and a portion is missing. The sample lists about 120,000 clones, 80% occurring once. The specimen was PBMCs. The receptor source for this set is a man aged 30-40 years in good health and CMV-seropositive.

V and J are TRBV5-1 and TRBJ2-7; 7 nucleotides match TRBD1. The CDR3 runs to 14 residues. The germline CDR1 and CDR2 sequences are SGHRS and YFSETQ. V lost 3 bases, J lost 3 bases, and 6 bases stayed unmatched. CDR3 DNA sequence: TGCGCCAGCAGCTCCGGGACAGACAGCTACGAGCAGTACTTC. Translating it yields CASSSGTDSYEQYF.

V gene TRBV28 combines with J gene TRBJ1-1; D gene ambiguous. This CDR3 is built from 12 residues. Germline V gene data show CDR1 as MDHEN and CDR2 as SYDVKM. Trimming took 5 bases from V and 7 from J, leaving 11 bases between them. CDR3 bases: TGTGCCAGCAGTCGGGAGAGGTATGAAGCTTTCTTT. Translation: CASSRERYEAFF. The full variable domain, rest sourced from reference TRBV28 and TRBJ1-1, is DVKVTQSSRYLVKRTGEKVFLECVQDMDHENMFWYRQDPGLGLRLIYFSYDVKMKEKGDIPEGYSVSREKKERFSLILESASTNQTSMYLCASSRERYEAFFGQGTRLTVV.

The V gene is TRBV7-3, the J gene TRBJ2-5, with TRBD2 identical over 8 bases. The germline CDR1 and CDR2 sequences are SGHTA and FQGTGA. Unmatched junction bases numbered 8, after V lost 8 bases and J lost 6 bases. CDR3 length: 13 residues. Here the CDR3 DNA reads TGTGCCAGCGCGGGAAGCGGGGGTCAGACCCAGTACTTC. Encoded protein: CASAGSGGQTQYF.

Comments on this clone: The DNA is left out, because the CDR3 cannot be placed on it with certainty; the CDR3 is given as TCRdb lists it. Other DNA sequences of this sample code for an identical CDR3. The V gene is TRBV9, the J gene TRBJ2-7; TRBD2, the table's D call, lacks a check against the DNA. The CDR3 length is 15 residues, termini included. Per germline, CDR1 SGDLS and CDR2 YYNGEE. The CDR3 protein is CASSVGSGISYEQYF.

Here the CDR3 reads CASSLRGGSTQYF. In DNA form, the CDR3 reads TGCGCCAGCAGCTTGCGCGGGGGAAGTACGCAGTATTTT. The V gene is TRBV5-1, the J gene TRBJ2-3, with 7 bases identical to TRBD2. This CDR3 has 13 residues. The V segment lost 1 base and the J segment 8 bases; nucleotides outside the gene matches: 4. The germline gives CDR1 SGHRS, CDR2 YFSETQ. Filled out from reference TRBV5-1 and TRBJ2-3, the complete variable domain reads KAGVTQTPRYLIKTRGQQVTLSCSPISGHRSVSWYQQTPGQGLQFLFEYFSETQRNKGNFPGRFSGRQFSNSRSEMNVSTLELGDSALYLCASSLRGGSTQYFGPGTRLTVL.

This clone was detected once. The chain couples TRBV5-1 to TRBJ2-7, with TRBD2 as a possible D gene (5 bases). Per germline, CDR1 SGHRS and CDR2 YFSETQ. Trimming cost V 4 bases and J 0 bases, with 14 bases left between them. The CDR3 sequence is 15 residues long. CDR3 sequence (DNA): TGCGCCAGCAGCGCCGGACTGAGGAGCTCCTACGAGCAGTACTTC. Its protein product is CASSAGLRSSYEQYF. Complete variable domain (other parts from reference TRBV5-1 and TRBJ2-7): KAGVTQTPRYLIKTRGQQVTLSCSPISGHRSVSWYQQTPGQGLQFLFEYFSETQRNKGNFPGRFSGRQFSNSRSEMNVSTLELGDSALYLCASSAGLRSSYEQYFGPGTRLTVT.

The CDR3 coding sequence is TGTGCAAGTCGCTTAGCGGTAGTAGGGGAACGCTATGGCTACACCTTC. This encodes CASRLAVVGERYGYTF. The V call is TRBV12-2, the J call TRBJ1-2; the table's D call, TRBD1, was not checked against the DNA. TRBV12-2 is an annotated pseudogene. The CDR3 is 16 residues long.

V gene TRBV7-2 combines with J gene TRBJ2-7; TRBD1 might be the D (6 bases). The CDR3 extends over 13 amino acids. Germline V gives CDR1 SGHTA, CDR2 FQGNSA. Trimming removed 2 bases at V and 2 bases at J, with 7 bases between. CDR3 protein: CASSLWDTYEQYF. CDR3 in DNA: TGTGCCAGCAGCTTATGGGACACCTACGAGCAGTACTTC.

V and J are TRBV9 and TRBJ2-1; D gene uncertain. V was shortened by 2 bases and J by 6 bases, with 12 bases between the two germline ends. The CDR3 has 14 amino acids. Germline V gives CDR1 SGDLS, CDR2 YYNGEE. CDR3 nucleotides: TGTGCCAGCAGCGTTTCAGAACCGGGCAATGAGCAGTTCTTC. Its translation is CASSVSEPGNEQFF. Looking up the rest from reference TRBV9 and TRBJ2-1 gives the full variable domain: DSGVTQTPKHLITATGQRVTLRCSPRSGDLSVYWYQQSLDQGLQFLIQYYNGEERAKGNILERFSAQQFPDLHSELNLSSLELGDSALYFCASSVSEPGNEQFFGPGTRLTVL.

As regards this clone: In the same sample, other DNA sequences code for this CDR3. This sequence joins TRBV9 and TRBJ2-7; a possible D gene is TRBD2 (6 bases). CDR1 is SGDLS, CDR2 YYNGEE, per germline. Trimming took 2 bases from V and 4 from J, leaving 13 bases between them. This CDR3 spans 14 amino acids. The CDR3 reads CASSVSGTGYEQYF. The CDR3 coding sequence is TGTGCCAGCAGCGTTTCCGGGACTGGGTACGAGCAGTACTTC.

The chain joins TRBV10-1 to TRBJ2-1; 8 bases fit TRBD2. Trimming took 1 base from V and 10 from J; bases not matched to a gene: 3. CDR1 and CDR2 from the germline V gene are WNHNN and SYGVQD (reference sequence). The CDR3 covers 13 residues. The CDR3 DNA is TGCGCCAGCAGTGAGTACCGCGGGAGGGAGCAGTTCTTC. Translated: CASSEYRGREQFF.

The rearrangement links TRBV4-1 to TRBJ2-7; D is unclear. Trimming took off 2 bases at V and 1 base at J, with 15 bases between the two ends. The CDR3 runs 16 residues. From germline, CDR1 is MGHRA and CDR2 YSYEKL. The CDR3 sequence: CASSQPLTRGSYEQYF. For the CDR3, the DNA is TGCGCCAGCAGCCAACCGCTGACTCGAGGATCCTACGAGCAGTACTTC.

The chain links TRBV29-1 to TRBJ2-1; TRBD2 aligns across 8 bases. This CDR3 has 16 residues. The germline CDR1 and CDR2 sequences are SQVTM and ANQGSEA. V lost 7 bases, J lost 0 bases, and 11 bases stayed unmatched. The CDR3 loop reads CSAYPPGGSSYNEQFF. In DNA, the CDR3 is TGCAGCGCCTACCCCCCGGGGGGGAGCTCCTACAATGAGCAGTTCTTC.

The chain employs TRBV7-8 and TRBJ2-1, with TRBD2 matching over 13 bases. The V gene's germline CDR1 is SGHVS and CDR2 FQNEAQ. The CDR3 length is 15 residues. The V and J ends lost 5 bases and 5 bases, in that order; junction bases with no gene match: 3. CDR3 nucleotides: TGTGCCAGCAGCCGACTAGCGGGGGGTAACAATGAGCAGTTCTTC. Translating it yields CASSRLAGGNNEQFF.

V is TRBV11-2 and J is TRBJ2-7; 9 nucleotides agree with TRBD1. Trimming cost V 5 bases and J 6 bases; bases outside gene matches: 11. The CDR3 is 15 residues long. CDR1 and CDR2 (germline): SGHAT, FQNNGV. The chain's CDR3 is CASSPRTGAVGEQYF. CDR3 DNA sequence: TGTGCCAGCAGCCCTCGGACAGGGGCTGTCGGCGAGCAGTACTTC.

The CDR3 DNA follows: TGTGCCAGCAGCTCACGCTGGGCCCCCGGAGGCTACACCTTC. This encodes CASSSRWAPGGYTF. V gene TRBV7-8 combines with J gene TRBJ1-2, with D hard to call. There are 14 residues in the CDR3. In germline, CDR1 is SGHVS, CDR2 FQNEAQ. Trimming left V 4 bases short and J 8 bases short, with 17 bases between.

The chain recombines TRBV27 with TRBJ2-7; 12 nucleotides agree with TRBD1. Germline CDR1 is MNHEY and CDR2 is SMNVEV (reference sequence). Trimming cost V 10 bases and J 5 bases; bases outside gene matches: 6. There are 13 residues in the CDR3. CDR3: CANRDRGLDEQYF. DNA for the CDR3: TGTGCCAACCGGGACAGGGGGCTTGACGAGCAGTACTTC.

This chain connects TRBV6-1 to TRBJ2-5, with 7 bases aligning to TRBD1. The closer fit of TRBJ2-7 to the DNA end suggests the J call may be wrong. Germline assignment: CDR1 MNHNS and CDR2 SASEGT. This CDR3 has 15 amino acids. CDR3 nucleotide sequence: TGTGCCAGCAGTGGGATGACAGGGCAGTGGGACGAGCAGTACTTC. Its translation is CASSGMTGQWDEQYF.